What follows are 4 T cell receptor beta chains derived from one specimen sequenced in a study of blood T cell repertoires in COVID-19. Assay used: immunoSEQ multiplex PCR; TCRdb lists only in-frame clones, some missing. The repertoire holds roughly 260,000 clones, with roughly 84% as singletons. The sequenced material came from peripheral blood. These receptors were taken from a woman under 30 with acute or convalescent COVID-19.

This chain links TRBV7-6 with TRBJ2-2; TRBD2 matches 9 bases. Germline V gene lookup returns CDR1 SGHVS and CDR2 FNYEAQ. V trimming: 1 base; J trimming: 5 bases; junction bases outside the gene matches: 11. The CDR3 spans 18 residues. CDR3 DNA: TGTGCCAGCAGCTTAGACCCCGGAAGCGGGAGGTTGACCGGGGAGCTGTTTTTT. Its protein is CASSLDPGSGRLTGELFF.

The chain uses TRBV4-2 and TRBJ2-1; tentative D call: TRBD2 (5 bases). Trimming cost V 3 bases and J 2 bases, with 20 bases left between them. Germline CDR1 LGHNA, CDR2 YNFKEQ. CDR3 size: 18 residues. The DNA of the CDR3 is TGTGCCAGCAGCCAGCGCGTCGGGGAACTAAGCGCCTACAATGAGCAGTTCTTC. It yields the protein CASSQRVGELSAYNEQFF.

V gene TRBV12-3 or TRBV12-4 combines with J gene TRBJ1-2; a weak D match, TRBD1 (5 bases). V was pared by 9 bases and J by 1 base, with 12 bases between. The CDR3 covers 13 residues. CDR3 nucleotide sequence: TGTGCCAGTCGGGCGGACAATAACTATGGCTACACCTTC. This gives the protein CASRADNNYGYTF.

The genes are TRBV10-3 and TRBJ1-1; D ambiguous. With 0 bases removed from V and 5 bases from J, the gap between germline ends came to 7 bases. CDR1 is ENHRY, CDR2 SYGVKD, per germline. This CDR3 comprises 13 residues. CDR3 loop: CAISESPGTEAFF. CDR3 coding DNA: TGTGCCATCAGTGAGTCCCCGGGGACTGAAGCTTTCTTT.